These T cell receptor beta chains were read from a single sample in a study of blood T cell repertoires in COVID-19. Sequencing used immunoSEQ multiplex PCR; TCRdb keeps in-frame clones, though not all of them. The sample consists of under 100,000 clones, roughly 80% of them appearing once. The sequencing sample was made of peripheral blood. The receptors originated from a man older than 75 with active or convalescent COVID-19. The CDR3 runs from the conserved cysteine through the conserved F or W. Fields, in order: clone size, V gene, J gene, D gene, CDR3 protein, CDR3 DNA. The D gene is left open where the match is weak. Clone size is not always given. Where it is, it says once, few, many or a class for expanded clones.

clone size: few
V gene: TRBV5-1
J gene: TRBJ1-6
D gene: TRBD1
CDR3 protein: CASSWTGKDSPLHF
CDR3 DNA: TGCGCCAGCAGCTGGACAGGGAAGGACTCACCCCTCCACTTT

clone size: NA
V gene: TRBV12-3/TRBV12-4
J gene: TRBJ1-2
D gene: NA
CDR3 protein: CASSFRDGYTF
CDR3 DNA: TGTGCCAGCAGTTTTCGGGATGGCTACACCTTC

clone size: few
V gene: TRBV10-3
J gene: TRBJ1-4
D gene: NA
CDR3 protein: CAISGPGEKLFF
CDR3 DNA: TGTGCCATCAGTGGCCCAGGGGAAAAACTGTTTTTT

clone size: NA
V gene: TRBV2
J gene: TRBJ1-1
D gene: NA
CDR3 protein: CASSELGAVTEAFF
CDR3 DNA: TGTGCCAGCAGTGAATTAGGAGCGGTCACTGAAGCTTTCTTT

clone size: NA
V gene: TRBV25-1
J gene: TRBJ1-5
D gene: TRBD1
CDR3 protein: CASSVGTASNQPQHF
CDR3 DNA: TGTGCCAGCAGTGTAGGGACAGCTAGCAATCAGCCCCAGCATTTT

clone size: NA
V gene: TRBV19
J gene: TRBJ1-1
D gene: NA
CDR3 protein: CASSIDRAGANTEAFF
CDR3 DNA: TGTGCCAGTAGTATAGATCGTGCAGGGGCCAACACTGAAGCTTTCTTT

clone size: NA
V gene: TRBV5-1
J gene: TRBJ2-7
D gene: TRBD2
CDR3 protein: CASSPSGGDEQYF
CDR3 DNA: TGCGCCAGCAGCCCCTCGGGGGGGGACGAGCAGTACTTC

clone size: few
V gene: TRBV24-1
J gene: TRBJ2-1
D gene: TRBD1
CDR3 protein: CATSDPGTGGHNEQFF
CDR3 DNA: TGTGCCACCAGTGATCCCGGGACAGGGGGCCACAATGAGCAGTTCTTC

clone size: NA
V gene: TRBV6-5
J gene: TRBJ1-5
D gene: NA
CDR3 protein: CASMRQGRGIQPQHF
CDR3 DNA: TGTGCCAGCATGAGACAAGGGAGGGGCATTCAGCCCCAGCATTTT

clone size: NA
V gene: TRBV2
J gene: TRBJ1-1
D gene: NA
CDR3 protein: CASSESGRFTEAFF
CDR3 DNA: TGTGCCAGCAGTGAATCAGGGCGGTTCACTGAAGCTTTCTTT

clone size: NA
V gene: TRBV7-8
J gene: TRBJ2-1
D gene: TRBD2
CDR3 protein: CASSLRGSGGIKNINEQFF
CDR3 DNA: TGTGCCAGCAGCTTAAGGGGTAGCGGGGGGATCAAAAACATCAATGAGCAGTTCTTC

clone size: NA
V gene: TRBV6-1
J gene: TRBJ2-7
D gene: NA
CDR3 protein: CASSAMGQASSYEQYF
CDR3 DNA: TGTGCCAGCAGTGCCATGGGGCAGGCTAGCTCCTACGAGCAGTACTTC

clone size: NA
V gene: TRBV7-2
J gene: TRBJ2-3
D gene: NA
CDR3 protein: CASSQRGAGVTDTQYF
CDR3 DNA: TGTGCCAGCAGCCAGAGGGGGGCGGGGGTCACAGATACGCAGTATTTT

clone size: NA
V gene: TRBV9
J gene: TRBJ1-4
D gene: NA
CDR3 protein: CASSPQGLEGEKLFF
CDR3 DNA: TGTGCCAGCAGCCCCCAGGGATTGGAGGGGGAAAAACTGTTTTTT

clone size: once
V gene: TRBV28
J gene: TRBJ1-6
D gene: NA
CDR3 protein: CASSLMMGGSYNSPLHF
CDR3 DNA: TGTGCCAGCAGTTTAATGATGGGGGGCTCCTATAATTCACCCCTCCACTTT

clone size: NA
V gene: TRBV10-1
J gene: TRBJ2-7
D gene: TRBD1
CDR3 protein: CASSEMGQAPYEQYF
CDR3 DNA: TGCGCCAGCAGTGAAATGGGACAGGCACCCTACGAGCAGTACTTC

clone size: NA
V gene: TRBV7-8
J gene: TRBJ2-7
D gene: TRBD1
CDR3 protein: CASSLARDRAYEQYF
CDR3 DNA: TGTGCCAGCAGCCTTGCCCGGGACAGGGCCTACGAGCAGTACTTC

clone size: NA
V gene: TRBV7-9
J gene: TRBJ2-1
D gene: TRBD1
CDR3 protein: CASSIYRGDNEQFF
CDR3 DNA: TGTGCCAGCAGCATATACAGGGGGGACAATGAGCAGTTCTTC

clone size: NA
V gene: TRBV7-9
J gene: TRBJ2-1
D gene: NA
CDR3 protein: CASSLGPPDTEQFF
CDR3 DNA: TGTGCCAGCAGCTTGGGGCCACCCGACACTGAGCAGTTCTTC

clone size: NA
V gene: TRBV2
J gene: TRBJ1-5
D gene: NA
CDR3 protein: CASSGPTDSYSNQPQHF
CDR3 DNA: TGTGCCAGCAGCGGCCCGACAGACTCCTATAGCAATCAGCCCCAGCATTTT

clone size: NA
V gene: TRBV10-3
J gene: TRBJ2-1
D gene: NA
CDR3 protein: CAISEQATSSYNEQFF
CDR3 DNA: TGTGCCATCAGTGAGCAGGCCACTTCCTCCTACAATGAGCAGTTCTTC

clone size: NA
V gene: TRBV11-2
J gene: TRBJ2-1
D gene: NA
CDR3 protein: CASSFRENYNEQFF
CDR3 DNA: TGTGCCAGCAGCTTTCGAGAGAACTACAATGAGCAGTTCTTC